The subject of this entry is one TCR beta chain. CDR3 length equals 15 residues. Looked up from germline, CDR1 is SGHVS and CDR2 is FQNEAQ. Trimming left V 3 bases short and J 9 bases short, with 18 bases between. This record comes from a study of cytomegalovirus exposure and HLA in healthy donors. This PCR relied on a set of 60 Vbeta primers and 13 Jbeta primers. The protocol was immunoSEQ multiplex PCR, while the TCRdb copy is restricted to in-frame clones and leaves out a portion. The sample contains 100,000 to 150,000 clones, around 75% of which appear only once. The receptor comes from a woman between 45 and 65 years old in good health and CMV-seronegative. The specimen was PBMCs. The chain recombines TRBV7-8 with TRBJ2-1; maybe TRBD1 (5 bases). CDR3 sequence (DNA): TGTGCCAGCAGCTTTTTACAGGCTGGGCCGGCTGAGCAGTTCTTC. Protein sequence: CASSFLQAGPAEQFF.